One sample yielded the 12 T cell receptor beta chains listed below, sequenced in a study of response to subunit inactivated influenza vaccine. TCRdb redid the calling of the RT-PCR reads with MiXCR, one entry per CDR3 protein. The sample includes 500,000 to 600,000 distinct CDR3 sequences, 12% of them seen just once. Specimen: PBMCs from blood, collected on the day of vaccination. Receptors were obtained from a man aged 45 to 65 who received an inactivated influenza vaccine.

The V and J genes are TRBV4-3 and TRBJ2-3, with 10 bases matching TRBD1. With 4 bases clipped from V and 4 bases from J, the junction kept 8 bases outside the gene matches. This CDR3 is 16 amino acids long. The germline V gene has CDR1 LGHNA and CDR2 YSLEER. CDR3 in amino acids: CASSRWGTGVSDTQYF. For the CDR3, the DNA is TGCGCCAGCAGCCGGTGGGGGACAGGGGTTTCAGATACGCAGTATTTT.

This clonotype came up many times. The chain has TRBV6-2 or TRBV6-3 and TRBJ2-4, with a weak D call TRBD2 (7 bases). Germline V CDR1 and CDR2: MNHEY, SVGEGT. V was clipped by 7 bases and J by 7 bases, with 14 bases between them. CDR3 length: 13 amino acids. CDR3 DNA sequence: TGTGCCAGCAAATTACAGGGAGGGAACATTCAGTACTTC. It is translated as CASKLQGGNIQYF.

This clonotype came up many times. The chain links TRBV5-6 to TRBJ2-1, with 7 bases that match TRBD1. Per germline, CDR1 SGHDT and CDR2 YYEEEE. This CDR3 region has 15 residues. V was pared by 3 bases and J by 3 bases, with 6 bases of the junction left unmatched. CDR3 sequence: CASSSGQVYYNEQFF. CDR3 nucleotides: TGTGCCAGCAGCTCTGGACAGGTATACTACAATGAGCAGTTCTTC.

This clonotype was seen more than once but under ten times. V gene TRBV19 combines with J gene TRBJ2-3; unclear D gene. Trimming cost V 5 bases and J 1 base, with 13 bases left between them. The germline gives CDR1 LNHDA, CDR2 SQIVND (reference sequence). The CDR3 sequence is 15 residues long. CDR3 residues: CASSARLRGTDTQYF. CDR3 sequence (DNA): TGTGCCAGTAGTGCTCGCCTTCGGGGCACAGATACGCAGTATTTT.

The rearrangement joins TRBV20-1 to TRBJ2-3; D is undetermined. The CDR3 sequence is 13 residues long. Germline V gene sequence: CDR1 DFQATT, CDR2 SNEGSKA (reference sequence). V lost 3 bases to trimming and J lost 4 bases, with 11 bases between them. CDR3 nucleotides: TGCAGTGCTAGCTGGACGCTCTCAGATACGCAGTATTTT. As protein: CSASWTLSDTQYF.

This clonotype was counted a few times. The chain employs TRBV5-1 and TRBJ2-2; TRBD1 agrees at 9 bases. The germline V gene encodes CDR1 SGHRS and CDR2 YFSETQ. The junction had 17 bases not matched to a gene; V was cut back by 4 bases and J by 7 bases. CDR3 size: 18 residues. This CDR3 is CASSQIFFGTGSVGELFF. The CDR3, as DNA: TGCGCCAGCAGCCAGATATTTTTCGGGACAGGGTCTGTCGGGGAGCTGTTTTTT.

Written as DNA, the CDR3 is TGCGCCAGCAGCCTAAGGACTAGCGGGGGGACCACCGGGGAGCTGTTTTTT. Protein: CASSLRTSGGTTGELFF. J is TRBJ2-2 and V is TRBV4-1, with TRBD2 matching 14 bases. This CDR3 has 17 amino acids. Per the germline V gene, CDR1 is MGHRA and CDR2 is YSYEKL. With 4 bases clipped from V and 4 bases from J, the junction kept 5 bases outside the gene matches.

The chain is built from TRBV9 and TRBJ2-1; D could derive from TRBD1 or TRBD2 (5 bases each). Germline CDR1 SGDLS, CDR2 YYNGEE. This CDR3 has 14 amino acids. Trimming left V 3 bases short and J 6 bases short, with 13 bases between. The CDR3, as DNA: TGTGCCAGCAGCGGGACCTCGGGACCCAATGAGCAGTTCTTC. Its protein product is CASSGTSGPNEQFF. Combining the CDR3 with reference TRBV9 and TRBJ2-1 gives the whole variable domain DSGVTQTPKHLITATGQRVTLRCSPRSGDLSVYWYQQSLDQGLQFLIQYYNGEERAKGNILERFSAQQFPDLHSELNLSSLELGDSALYFCASSGTSGPNEQFFGPGTRLTVL.

This clonotype was picked up many times. The rearrangement links TRBV28 to TRBJ2-7; D not resolved. V lost 2 bases to trimming and J lost 5 bases, with 7 bases between them. The CDR3 is made up of 12 amino acids. CDR1 MDHEN and CDR2 SYDVKM come from the germline V gene. The CDR3 sequence: CASSLPPHEQYF. The CDR3 bases are TGTGCCAGCAGTTTACCCCCCCACGAGCAGTACTTC.

This clonotype was recorded a few times. The chain carries TRBV14 and TRBJ2-1, with TRBD1 matching over 8 bases. Germline V lookup: CDR1 SGHDN, CDR2 FVKESK. The ends lost 2 bases at V and 4 bases at J; junction bases unmatched: 13. The CDR3 length is 18 residues. The CDR3 spells CASSQNLWTGIGYNEQFF. In nucleotides, the CDR3 is TGTGCCAGCAGCCAAAATCTTTGGACAGGGATCGGATACAATGAGCAGTTCTTC.

This clonotype was recorded a few times. The genes are TRBV5-1 and TRBJ2-1, with D tentatively TRBD1 (6 bases). Trimming pared 5 bases from V and 3 bases from J, leaving 9 bases between. The germline gives CDR1 SGHRS, CDR2 YFSETQ. The length of the CDR3 is 13 residues. Here the CDR3 reads CASRGTFYNEQFF. The DNA for the CDR3 is TGCGCCAGCAGAGGGACATTCTACAATGAGCAGTTCTTC. The variable domain in full, completed from reference TRBV5-1 and TRBJ2-1, reads KAGVTQTPRYLIKTRGQQVTLSCSPISGHRSVSWYQQTPGQGLQFLFEYFSETQRNKGNFPGRFSGRQFSNSRSEMNVSTLELGDSALYLCASRGTFYNEQFFGPGTRLTVL.

This sequence joins TRBV10-3 and TRBJ2-2, with 11 bases aligning to TRBD2. J lost 4 bases, V lost 6 bases, and 7 bases had no gene match. CDR1 and CDR2 from the germline V gene are ENHRY and SYGVKD. This CDR3 contains 16 residues. CDR3 loop: CAISGTSGRFTGELFF. The CDR3 DNA reads as TGTGCCATCAGCGGAACTAGCGGGAGATTCACCGGGGAGCTGTTTTTT.